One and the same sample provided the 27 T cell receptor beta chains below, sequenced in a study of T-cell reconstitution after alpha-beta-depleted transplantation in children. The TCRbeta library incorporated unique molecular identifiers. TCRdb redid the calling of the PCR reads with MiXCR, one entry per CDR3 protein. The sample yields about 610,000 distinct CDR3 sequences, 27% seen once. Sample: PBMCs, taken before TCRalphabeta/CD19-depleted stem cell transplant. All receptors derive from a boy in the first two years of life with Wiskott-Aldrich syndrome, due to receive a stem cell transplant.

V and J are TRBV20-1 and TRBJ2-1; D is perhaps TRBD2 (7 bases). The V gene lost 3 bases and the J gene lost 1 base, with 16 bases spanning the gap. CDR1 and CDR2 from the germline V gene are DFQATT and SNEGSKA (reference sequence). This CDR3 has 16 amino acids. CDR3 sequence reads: CSARGAGDSSYNEQFF. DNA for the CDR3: TGCAGTGCTAGGGGGGCGGGAGACTCGTCCTACAATGAGCAGTTCTTC.

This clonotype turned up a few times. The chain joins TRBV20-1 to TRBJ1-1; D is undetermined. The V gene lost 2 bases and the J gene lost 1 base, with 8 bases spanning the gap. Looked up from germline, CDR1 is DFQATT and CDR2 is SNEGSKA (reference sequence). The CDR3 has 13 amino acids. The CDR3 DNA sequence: TGCAGTGCTAGACGTCCGCCGAACACTGAAGCTTTCTTT. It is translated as CSARRPPNTEAFF.

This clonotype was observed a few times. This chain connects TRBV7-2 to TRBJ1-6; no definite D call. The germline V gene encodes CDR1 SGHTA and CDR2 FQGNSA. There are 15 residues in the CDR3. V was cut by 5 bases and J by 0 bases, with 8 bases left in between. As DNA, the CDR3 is TGTGCCAGCAGCCCCTGGAGCTCCTATAATTCACCCCTCCACTTT. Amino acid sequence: CASSPWSSYNSPLHF.

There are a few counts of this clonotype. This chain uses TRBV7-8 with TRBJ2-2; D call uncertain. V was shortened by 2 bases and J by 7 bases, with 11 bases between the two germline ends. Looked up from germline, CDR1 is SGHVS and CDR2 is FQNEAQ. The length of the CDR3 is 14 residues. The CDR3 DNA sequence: TGTGCCAGCAGCTTACCCCTGATTTACGGGGAGCTGTTTTTT. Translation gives CASSLPLIYGELFF.

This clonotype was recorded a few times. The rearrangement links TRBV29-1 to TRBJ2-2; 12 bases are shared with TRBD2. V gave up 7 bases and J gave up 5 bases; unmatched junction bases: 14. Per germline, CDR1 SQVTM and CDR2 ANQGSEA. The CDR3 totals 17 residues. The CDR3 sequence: CSAWVFLAGGPTGELFF. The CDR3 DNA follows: TGCAGCGCTTGGGTCTTTCTAGCGGGAGGGCCGACCGGGGAGCTGTTTTTT.

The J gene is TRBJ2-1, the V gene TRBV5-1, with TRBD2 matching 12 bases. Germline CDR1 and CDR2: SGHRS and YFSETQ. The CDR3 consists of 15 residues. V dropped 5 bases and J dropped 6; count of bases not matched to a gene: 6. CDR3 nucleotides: TGCGCCAGCAGTCCCACTAGCGGGAGGATCAATGAGCAGTTCTTC. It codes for CASSPTSGRINEQFF.

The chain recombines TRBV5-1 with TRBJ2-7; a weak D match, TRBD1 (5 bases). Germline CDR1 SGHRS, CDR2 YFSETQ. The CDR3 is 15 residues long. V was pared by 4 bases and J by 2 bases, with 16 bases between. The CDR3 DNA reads TGCGCCAGCAGCCAGGGTCCACAATTTACCTACGAGCAGTACTTC. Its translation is CASSQGPQFTYEQYF.

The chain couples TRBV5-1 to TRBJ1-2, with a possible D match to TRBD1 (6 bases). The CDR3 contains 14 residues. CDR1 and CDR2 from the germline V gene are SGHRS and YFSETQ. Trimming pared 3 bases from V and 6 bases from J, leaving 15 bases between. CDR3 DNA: TGCGCCAGCAGCTCGGTACAGGGAGGCGATGGCTACACCTTC. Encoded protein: CASSSVQGGDGYTF.

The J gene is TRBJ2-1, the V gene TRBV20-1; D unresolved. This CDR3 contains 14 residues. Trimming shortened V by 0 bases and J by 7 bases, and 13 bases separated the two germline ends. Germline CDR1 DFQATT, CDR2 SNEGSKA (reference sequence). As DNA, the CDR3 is TGCAGTGCTAGAGACGGGCAAAAATTGAATGAGCAGTTCTTC. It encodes CSARDGQKLNEQFF.

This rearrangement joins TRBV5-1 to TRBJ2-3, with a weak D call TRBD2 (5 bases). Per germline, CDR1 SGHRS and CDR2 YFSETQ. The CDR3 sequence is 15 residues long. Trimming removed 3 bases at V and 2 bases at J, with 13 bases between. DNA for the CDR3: TGCGCCAGCAGCTCTGGACTCAGCCTCACAGATACGCAGTATTTT. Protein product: CASSSGLSLTDTQYF.

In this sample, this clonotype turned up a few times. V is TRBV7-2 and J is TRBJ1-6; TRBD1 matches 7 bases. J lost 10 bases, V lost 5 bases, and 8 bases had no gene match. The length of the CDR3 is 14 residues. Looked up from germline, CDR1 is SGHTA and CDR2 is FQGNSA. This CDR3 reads CASSLFTGESPLHF. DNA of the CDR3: TGTGCCAGCAGCCTGTTTACAGGGGAATCACCCCTCCACTTT.

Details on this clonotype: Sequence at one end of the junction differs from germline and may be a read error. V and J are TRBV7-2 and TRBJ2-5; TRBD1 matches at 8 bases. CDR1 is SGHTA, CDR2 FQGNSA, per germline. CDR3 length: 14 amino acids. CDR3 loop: CAGSRDRTLETQYF. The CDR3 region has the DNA TGTGCCGGCAGCCGGGACAGGACCCTAGAGACCCAGTACTTC.

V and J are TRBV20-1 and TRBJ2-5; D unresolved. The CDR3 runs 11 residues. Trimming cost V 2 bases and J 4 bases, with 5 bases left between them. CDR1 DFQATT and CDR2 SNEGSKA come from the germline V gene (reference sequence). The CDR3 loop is CSARLIETQYF. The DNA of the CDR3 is TGCAGTGCTAGACTGATAGAGACCCAGTACTTC.

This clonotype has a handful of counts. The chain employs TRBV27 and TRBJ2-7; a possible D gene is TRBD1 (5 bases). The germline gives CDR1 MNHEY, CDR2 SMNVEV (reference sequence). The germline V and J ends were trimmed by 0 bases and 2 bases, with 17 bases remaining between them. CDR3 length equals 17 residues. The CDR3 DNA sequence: TGTGCCAGCAGTTTATCGGGGCTGGGCATGCCTACCTACGAGCAGTACTTC. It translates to CASSLSGLGMPTYEQYF.

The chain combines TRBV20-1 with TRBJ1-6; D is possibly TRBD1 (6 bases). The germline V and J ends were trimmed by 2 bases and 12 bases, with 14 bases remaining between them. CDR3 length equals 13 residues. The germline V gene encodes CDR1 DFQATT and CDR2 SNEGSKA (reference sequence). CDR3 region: CSARRGTIRPLHF. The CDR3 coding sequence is TGCAGTGCTAGACGCGGGACAATAAGACCCCTCCACTTT.

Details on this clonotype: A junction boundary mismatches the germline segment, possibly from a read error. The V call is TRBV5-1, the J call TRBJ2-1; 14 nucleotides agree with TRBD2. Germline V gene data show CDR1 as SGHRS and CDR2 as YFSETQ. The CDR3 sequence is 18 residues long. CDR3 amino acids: CASSSGLAGGGIYNEQLF. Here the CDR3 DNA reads TGCGCCAGCAGCTCCGGACTAGCGGGAGGAGGAATCTACAATGAGCAGCTCTTC.

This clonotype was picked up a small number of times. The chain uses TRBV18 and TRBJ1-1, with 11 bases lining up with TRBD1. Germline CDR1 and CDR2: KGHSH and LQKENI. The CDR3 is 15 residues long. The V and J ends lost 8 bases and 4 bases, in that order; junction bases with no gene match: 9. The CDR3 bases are TGTGCCAGCGGCAAAGGGACAGGGGGGCTCACTGAAGCTTTCTTT. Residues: CASGKGTGGLTEAFF.

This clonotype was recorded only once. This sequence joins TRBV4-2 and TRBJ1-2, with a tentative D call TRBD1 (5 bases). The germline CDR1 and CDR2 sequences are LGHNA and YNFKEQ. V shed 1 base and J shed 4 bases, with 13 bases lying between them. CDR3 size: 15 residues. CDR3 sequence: CASSQGAGWPYGYTF. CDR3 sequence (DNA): TGTGCCAGCAGCCAAGGGGCAGGGTGGCCCTATGGCTACACCTTC.

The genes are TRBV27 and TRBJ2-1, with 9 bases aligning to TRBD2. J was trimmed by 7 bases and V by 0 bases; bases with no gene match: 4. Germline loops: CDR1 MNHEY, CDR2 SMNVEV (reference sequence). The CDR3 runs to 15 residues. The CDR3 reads CASSLSTSGGNEQFF. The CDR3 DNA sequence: TGTGCCAGCAGTTTATCGACTAGCGGAGGGAATGAGCAGTTCTTC.

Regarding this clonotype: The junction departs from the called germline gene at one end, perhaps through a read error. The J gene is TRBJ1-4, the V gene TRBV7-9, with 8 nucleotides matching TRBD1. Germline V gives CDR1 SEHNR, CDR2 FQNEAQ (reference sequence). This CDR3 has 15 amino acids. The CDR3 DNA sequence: TGTGCCAGCAGCTTAGGCCAGGGGGCTAAGGAAAAACTGTTTTTT. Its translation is CASSLGQGAKEKLFF.

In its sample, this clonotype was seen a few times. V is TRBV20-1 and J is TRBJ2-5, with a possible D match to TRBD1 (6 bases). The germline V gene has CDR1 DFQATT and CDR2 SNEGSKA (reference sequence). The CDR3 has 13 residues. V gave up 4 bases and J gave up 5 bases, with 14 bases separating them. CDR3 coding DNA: TGCAGTGCTAACAAAGGGGGAATGGAGACCCAGTACTTC. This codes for CSANKGGMETQYF.

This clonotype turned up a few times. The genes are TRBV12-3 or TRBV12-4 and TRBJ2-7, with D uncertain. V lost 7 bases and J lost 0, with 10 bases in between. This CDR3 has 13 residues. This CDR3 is CASTLSGSYEQYF. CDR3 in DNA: TGTGCCAGCACCCTATCGGGCTCCTACGAGCAGTACTTC.

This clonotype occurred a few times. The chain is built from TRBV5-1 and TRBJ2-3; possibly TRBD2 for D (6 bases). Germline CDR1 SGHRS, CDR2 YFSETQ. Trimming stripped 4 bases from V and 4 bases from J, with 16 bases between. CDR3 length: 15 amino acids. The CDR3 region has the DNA TGCGCCAGCAGCCCGGGTGGCGGGAACGCAGATACGCAGTATTTT. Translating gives CASSPGGGNADTQYF.

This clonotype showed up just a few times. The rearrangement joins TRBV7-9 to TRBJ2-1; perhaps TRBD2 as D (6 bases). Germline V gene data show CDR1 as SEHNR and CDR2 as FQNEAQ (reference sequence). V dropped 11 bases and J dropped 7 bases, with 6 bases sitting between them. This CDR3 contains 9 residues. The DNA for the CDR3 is TGTGCCGGGGGGAATGAGCAGTTCTTC. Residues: CAGGNEQFF.

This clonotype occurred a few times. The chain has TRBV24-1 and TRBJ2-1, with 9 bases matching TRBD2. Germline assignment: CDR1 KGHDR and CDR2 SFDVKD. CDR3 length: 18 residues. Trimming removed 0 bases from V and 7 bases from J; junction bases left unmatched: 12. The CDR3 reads CATSDLQIWASGTNEQFF. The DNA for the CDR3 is TGTGCCACCAGTGATTTGCAAATTTGGGCTAGCGGGACGAATGAGCAGTTCTTC.

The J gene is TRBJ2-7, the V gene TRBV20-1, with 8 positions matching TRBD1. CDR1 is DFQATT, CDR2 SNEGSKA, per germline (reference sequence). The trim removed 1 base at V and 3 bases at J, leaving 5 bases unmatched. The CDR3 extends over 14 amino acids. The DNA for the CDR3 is TGCAGTGCTAGAGCCCGACAGGGGCACTACGAGCAGTACTTC. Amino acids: CSARARQGHYEQYF.

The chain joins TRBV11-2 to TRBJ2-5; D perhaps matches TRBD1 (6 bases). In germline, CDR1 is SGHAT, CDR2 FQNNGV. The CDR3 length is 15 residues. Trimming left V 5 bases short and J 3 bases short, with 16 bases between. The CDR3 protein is CASSNQDRLKETQYF. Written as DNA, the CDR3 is TGTGCCAGCAGCAATCAAGACAGGTTGAAAGAGACCCAGTACTTC.